The sequence of this TCR beta chain was determined in a study of spatial heterogeneity in lung cancer (dated by TCRdb to between 2018 and 2020). Some background on the complete study: More beta-chain than alpha-chain transcripts were consistently detected, likely reflecting higher beta-chain transcript abundance. Nonsynonymous mutation counts, determined by whole-exome sequencing of tumor tissue, were related to features of the TCR repertoire. TCR alpha and beta repertoires were quantitatively compared across multiple tumor regions, matched nontumor lung and blood in non-small cell lung cancer. In the raw uncorrected reads, each unique combination of TCR and UMI appeared on average more than ten times. Both alpha and beta chains were TCR-sequenced in approximately 200 tumor regions, 64 matched nontumor lung samples and some 50 PBMC samples obtained at surgery. On the study overall, not on this receptor specifically: Additional single-cell paired TCR alpha and beta sequencing was considered necessary to confirm, at a functional level, the hypothesis that regional TCRs recognize regional mutations. Ubiquitous expanded tumor TCRs were detected in blood more often at tumor resection than at routine follow-up.

What this sample's time point label stands for: sample taken at primary tumor resection. Whole RNA extracted from tumor and nontumor lung tissue, or from cryopreserved PBMC samples, was used for TCR sequencing without cell sorting. Donors were approximately 72 patients with early-stage, untreated non-small cell lung cancer from the lung TRACERx cohort. Only patients with enough RNA available from two or more tumor regions were chosen for TCR sequencing. Notes on this clonotype: No antigen is known for it. The record has no base qualities; no much larger clone is one base away.

V loses 1 base of germline sequence and J loses 0 bases, and the interval between the two ends is 18 bases. For CDR1 and CDR2, the germline V gene (reference sequence) lists LGHDT and YNNKEL. From cysteine to phenylalanine, the CDR3 is 18 amino acids long. The CDR3 DNA has 54 bases and is translated from base 1. Library preparation employed 5' RACE. Sequencing was carried out with a NextSeq 500. To allow correction of PCR and sequencing errors, the TCR library protocol tagged every TCR cDNA molecule with a unique molecular identifier. The authors' pipeline ran thus. Decombinator tools were used for TCR identification, UMI-based error correction and CDR3 extraction. Expanded TCRs were defined as those above a frequency of 2 per 1,000, corresponding to the top 1% of the tumor frequency distribution. Each repertoire was subsampled 100 times to 5,000 TCRs, after which Renyi diversity was computed with the R vegan package. CDR3 similarity networks were built from amino acid triplet string-kernel similarity, with CDR3s being connected when pairwise similarity was above 0.82. The public reads were run again by TCRdb, first through fastp at Q25 and then through MiXCR, and only productive beta chains were kept. When rows share a CDR3 protein, they turn into one entry using the most common DNA and genes. TCRdb's processing, not the study's, gives the V and J calls here. Within this sample are more than 85,000 distinct CDR3 sequences, with roughly 9.5% of them counted one time only. Of the sample, 6.9% falls within the top ten clones.

This sample comprised PBMCs, obtained at surgery. The TCR originated in a male donor with early-stage non-small cell lung cancer. Rearrangement joined TRBV3-1 to TRBJ1-2; no D gene call is confident. The CDR3 corresponds to CASSQGRARRTANYGYTF. The bases are TGTGCCAGCAGCCAAGGACGGGCACGGAGGACCGCTAACTATGGCTACACCTTC. Where the CDR3 stops, the reference TRBV3-1 and TRBJ1-2 genes take over; the full variable domain is DTAVSQTPKYLVTQMGNDKSIKCEQNLGHDTMYWYKQDSKKFLKIMFSYNNKELIINETVPNRFSPKSPDKAHLNLHINSLELGDSAVYFCASSQGRARRTANYGYTFGSGTRLTVV.